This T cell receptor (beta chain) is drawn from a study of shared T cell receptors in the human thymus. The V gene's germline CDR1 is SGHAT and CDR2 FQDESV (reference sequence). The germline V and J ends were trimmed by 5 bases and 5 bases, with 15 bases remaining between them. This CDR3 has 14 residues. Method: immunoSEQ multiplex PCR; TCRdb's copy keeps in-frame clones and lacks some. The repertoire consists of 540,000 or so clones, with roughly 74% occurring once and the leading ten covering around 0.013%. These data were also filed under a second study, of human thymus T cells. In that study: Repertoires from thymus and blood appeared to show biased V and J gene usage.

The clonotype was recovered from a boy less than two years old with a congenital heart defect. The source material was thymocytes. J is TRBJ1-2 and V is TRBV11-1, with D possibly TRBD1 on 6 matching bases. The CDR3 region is CASSPQGIGYGYTF. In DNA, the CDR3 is TGTGCCAGCAGCCCTCAGGGGATTGGGTATGGCTACACCTTC.